The 18 T cell receptor beta chains presented below share a single source sample, sequenced in a study of CD8 T cells in Susac syndrome. A quantity of roughly 0.5 to 1 ug RNA underwent reverse transcription using random hexamers. TCRdb reprocessed the immunoSEQ multiplex PCR reads with MiXCR, giving one entry per CDR3 protein. Here the sample spans 200,000 or so distinct CDR3 sequences, approximately 96% being singletons. Specimen: CD4+ T cells from PBMCs. The receptors stem from a human donor with multiple sclerosis.

The V call is TRBV11-3, the J call TRBJ2-2; 7 nucleotides line up with TRBD1. Germline V CDR1 and CDR2: SGHNT, YENEEA. V lost 5 bases and J lost 0; bases outside the gene matches: 3. This CDR3 has 15 amino acids. CDR3 amino acids: CASSKTGSNTGELFF. CDR3 coding DNA: TGTGCCAGCAGCAAGACAGGGTCGAACACCGGGGAGCTGTTTTTT.

The chain employs TRBV15 and TRBJ1-6; D may be TRBD1 (5 bases). V dropped 0 bases and J dropped 7 bases, with 10 bases sitting between them. Germline CDR1 LNHNV, CDR2 YYDKDF (reference sequence). This CDR3 is built from 15 residues. The CDR3 spells CATSRDRGRNSPLHF. The CDR3 DNA reads as TGTGCCACCAGCAGAGATCGGGGCAGAAATTCACCCCTCCACTTT.

The chain uses TRBV20-1 and TRBJ2-1, with a weak D call TRBD2 (6 bases). The germline CDR1 and CDR2 sequences are DFQATT and SNEGSKA (reference sequence). CDR3 length: 12 residues. The V end lost 7 bases, the J end lost 6 bases, and 13 bases lay between the germline ends. The chain's CDR3 is CSEGRGGNEQFF. The CDR3 DNA sequence: TGCAGTGAGGGGCGGGGCGGCAATGAGCAGTTCTTC.

The chain joins TRBV4-2 to TRBJ2-1; TRBD2 matches at 9 bases. This CDR3 is 16 amino acids long. J was trimmed by 7 bases and V by 0 bases; bases with no gene match: 7. CDR1 LGHNA and CDR2 YNFKEQ come from the germline V gene. Here the CDR3 DNA reads TGTGCCAGCAGCCAAGAATTGGCTAGCGGGAAAAATGAGCAGTTCTTC. Residues: CASSQELASGKNEQFF.

This clonotype appeared a few times. The rearrangement joins TRBV11-2 to TRBJ2-7, with TRBD1 matching over 8 bases. CDR1 and CDR2 from the germline V gene are SGHAT and FQNNGV. The V gene end was trimmed by 3 bases and the J gene end by 7 bases; junction bases not matched to a gene: 5. The CDR3 is made up of 13 amino acids. The CDR3 DNA reads TGTGCCAGCAGCTTGGACAGGGAGACGGAGCAGTACTTC. It yields the protein CASSLDRETEQYF. The variable domain in full, with the rest retrieved from reference TRBV11-2 and TRBJ2-7, is EAGVAQSPRYKIIEKRQSVAFWCNPISGHATLYWYQQILGQGPKLLIQFQNNGVVDDSQLPKDRFSAERLKGVDSTLKIQPAKLEDSAVYLCASSLDRETEQYFGPGTRLTVT.

The rearrangement links TRBV6-5 to TRBJ1-2; 9 bases are shared with TRBD1. J lost 2 bases, V lost 2 bases, and 3 bases had no gene match. The CDR3 has 15 amino acids. CDR1 MNHEY and CDR2 SVGAGI come from the germline V gene. Here the CDR3 reads CASSYLGTGNYGYTF. DNA of the CDR3: TGTGCCAGCAGTTACCTCGGGACAGGGAACTATGGCTACACCTTC.

The chain recombines TRBV29-1 with TRBJ1-6; D remains unclear. Germline V gene data show CDR1 as SQVTM and CDR2 as ANQGSEA. This CDR3 is built from 13 residues. V lost 7 bases and J 6 bases, leaving 13 bases between the germline ends. The CDR3 DNA follows: TGCAGCGCCCAGACGGGCTCTAATTCACCCCTCCACTTT. This sequence encodes CSAQTGSNSPLHF.

The sample holds one count of this clonotype. This chain uses TRBV2 with TRBJ1-1; D possibly corresponds to TRBD1 (5 bases). Trimming shortened V by 6 bases and J by 1 base, and 12 bases separated the two germline ends. Germline loops: CDR1 SNHLY, CDR2 FYNNEI. The CDR3 runs to 14 residues. The CDR3 DNA reads TGTGCCAGCAGCGAGGGACCGCGGAACACTGAAGCTTTCTTT. The encoded protein is CASSEGPRNTEAFF.

V and J are TRBV29-1 and TRBJ1-2; D gene uncertain. The germline V gene has CDR1 SQVTM and CDR2 ANQGSEA. CDR3 length: 14 amino acids. The ends were cut back, 2 bases at V and 5 bases at J, with 15 bases in the middle. The DNA of the CDR3 is TGCAGCGTTGAAAAGCCAGCCACCCCATATGGCTACACCTTC. This codes for CSVEKPATPYGYTF.

The V call is TRBV20-1, the J call TRBJ1-2; no clear D. V was trimmed by 0 bases and J by 14 bases, leaving 4 bases between them. The CDR3 contains 8 residues. The V gene's germline CDR1 is DFQATT and CDR2 SNEGSKA (reference sequence). Written as DNA, the CDR3 is TGCAGTGCTAGAGATGGGACCTTC. It codes for CSARDGTF.

The chain combines TRBV29-1 with TRBJ1-2; possibly TRBD1 for D (5 bases). Trimming removed 6 bases from V and 6 bases from J, with 11 bases in between. This CDR3 region has 11 residues. Germline CDR1 and CDR2: SQVTM and ANQGSEA. In DNA form, the CDR3 reads TGCAGCGTAATCCAGGGAGATGGCTACACCTTC. Protein: CSVIQGDGYTF.

This rearrangement joins TRBV30 to TRBJ1-1; 8 nucleotides align to TRBD1. The J segment lost 5 bases and the V segment lost 4 bases, leaving 6 bases of the junction unmatched. This CDR3 contains 13 residues. The germline V gene has CDR1 GTSNPN and CDR2 SVGIG (reference sequence). The CDR3 loop reads CAWIRGRETEAFF. CDR3 coding DNA: TGTGCCTGGATCAGGGGGCGTGAGACTGAAGCTTTCTTT.

The V gene is TRBV3-1, the J gene TRBJ2-1, with D perhaps TRBD2 (5 bases). From germline, CDR1 is LGHDT and CDR2 YNNKEL (reference sequence). Trimming removed 4 bases from V and 10 bases from J, with 11 bases in between. The length of the CDR3 is 12 residues. The CDR3 DNA sequence: TGTGCCAGCAGCCGCAGCGGACCCGAGCAGTTCTTC. Translating gives CASSRSGPEQFF.

The V call is TRBV30, the J call TRBJ1-4; D not certain. This CDR3 has 14 residues. The V gene lost 6 bases and the J gene lost 7 bases, with 18 bases spanning the gap. CDR1 is GTSNPN, CDR2 SVGIG, per germline (reference sequence). This CDR3 is CACLAGSDSEKLFF. CDR3 DNA sequence: TGTGCCTGTCTAGCCGGGTCAGACTCTGAAAAACTGTTTTTT.

The rearrangement joins TRBV30 to TRBJ2-6; D is uncertain. Germline V gene lookup returns CDR1 GTSNPN and CDR2 SVGIG (reference sequence). V lost 2 bases and J lost 4, with 9 bases in between. The CDR3 contains 14 residues. The CDR3 is CAWSSPRGANVLTF. The CDR3 DNA is TGTGCCTGGAGTTCCCCGAGAGGGGCCAACGTCCTGACTTTC. The full variable domain, rest sourced from reference TRBV30 and TRBJ2-6, is SQTIHQWPATLVQPVGSPLSLECTVEGTSNPNLYWYRQAAGRGLQLLFYSVGIGQISSEVPQNLSASRPQDRQFILSSKKLLLSDSGFYLCAWSSPRGANVLTFGAGSRLTVL.

The chain employs TRBV24-1 and TRBJ2-3; 8 bases match TRBD2. CDR3 size: 17 residues. Germline CDR1 reads KGHDR; CDR2 reads SFDVKD. Losses at the gene ends were 0 bases for V and 1 base for J; bases not matched to a gene: 5. CDR3 sequence reads: CATSDLRRAGGTDTQYF. CDR3 sequence (DNA): TGTGCCACCAGTGATTTGCGGAGAGCGGGGGGCACAGATACGCAGTATTTT.

The CDR3 nucleotides are TGTGCCAGCACCCGGACAGGGGGCGACTATGGCTACACCTTC. This encodes CASTRTGGDYGYTF. The V and J genes are TRBV3-1 and TRBJ1-2, with TRBD1 matching 11 bases. This CDR3 comprises 14 residues. V lost 7 bases and J lost 3; bases outside the gene matches: 4. Germline CDR1 reads LGHDT; CDR2 reads YNNKEL (reference sequence).

The gene calls are TRBV3-1 and TRBJ2-4, with 9 positions matching TRBD1. Per germline, CDR1 LGHDT and CDR2 YNNKEL (reference sequence). J gave up 9 bases and V 2 bases, and 8 bases lay outside the gene matches. This CDR3 has 15 amino acids. CDR3 DNA: TGTGCCAGCAGCCAAATGGCGACAGGGGGAGGCATTCAGTACTTC. Translation gives CASSQMATGGGIQYF.